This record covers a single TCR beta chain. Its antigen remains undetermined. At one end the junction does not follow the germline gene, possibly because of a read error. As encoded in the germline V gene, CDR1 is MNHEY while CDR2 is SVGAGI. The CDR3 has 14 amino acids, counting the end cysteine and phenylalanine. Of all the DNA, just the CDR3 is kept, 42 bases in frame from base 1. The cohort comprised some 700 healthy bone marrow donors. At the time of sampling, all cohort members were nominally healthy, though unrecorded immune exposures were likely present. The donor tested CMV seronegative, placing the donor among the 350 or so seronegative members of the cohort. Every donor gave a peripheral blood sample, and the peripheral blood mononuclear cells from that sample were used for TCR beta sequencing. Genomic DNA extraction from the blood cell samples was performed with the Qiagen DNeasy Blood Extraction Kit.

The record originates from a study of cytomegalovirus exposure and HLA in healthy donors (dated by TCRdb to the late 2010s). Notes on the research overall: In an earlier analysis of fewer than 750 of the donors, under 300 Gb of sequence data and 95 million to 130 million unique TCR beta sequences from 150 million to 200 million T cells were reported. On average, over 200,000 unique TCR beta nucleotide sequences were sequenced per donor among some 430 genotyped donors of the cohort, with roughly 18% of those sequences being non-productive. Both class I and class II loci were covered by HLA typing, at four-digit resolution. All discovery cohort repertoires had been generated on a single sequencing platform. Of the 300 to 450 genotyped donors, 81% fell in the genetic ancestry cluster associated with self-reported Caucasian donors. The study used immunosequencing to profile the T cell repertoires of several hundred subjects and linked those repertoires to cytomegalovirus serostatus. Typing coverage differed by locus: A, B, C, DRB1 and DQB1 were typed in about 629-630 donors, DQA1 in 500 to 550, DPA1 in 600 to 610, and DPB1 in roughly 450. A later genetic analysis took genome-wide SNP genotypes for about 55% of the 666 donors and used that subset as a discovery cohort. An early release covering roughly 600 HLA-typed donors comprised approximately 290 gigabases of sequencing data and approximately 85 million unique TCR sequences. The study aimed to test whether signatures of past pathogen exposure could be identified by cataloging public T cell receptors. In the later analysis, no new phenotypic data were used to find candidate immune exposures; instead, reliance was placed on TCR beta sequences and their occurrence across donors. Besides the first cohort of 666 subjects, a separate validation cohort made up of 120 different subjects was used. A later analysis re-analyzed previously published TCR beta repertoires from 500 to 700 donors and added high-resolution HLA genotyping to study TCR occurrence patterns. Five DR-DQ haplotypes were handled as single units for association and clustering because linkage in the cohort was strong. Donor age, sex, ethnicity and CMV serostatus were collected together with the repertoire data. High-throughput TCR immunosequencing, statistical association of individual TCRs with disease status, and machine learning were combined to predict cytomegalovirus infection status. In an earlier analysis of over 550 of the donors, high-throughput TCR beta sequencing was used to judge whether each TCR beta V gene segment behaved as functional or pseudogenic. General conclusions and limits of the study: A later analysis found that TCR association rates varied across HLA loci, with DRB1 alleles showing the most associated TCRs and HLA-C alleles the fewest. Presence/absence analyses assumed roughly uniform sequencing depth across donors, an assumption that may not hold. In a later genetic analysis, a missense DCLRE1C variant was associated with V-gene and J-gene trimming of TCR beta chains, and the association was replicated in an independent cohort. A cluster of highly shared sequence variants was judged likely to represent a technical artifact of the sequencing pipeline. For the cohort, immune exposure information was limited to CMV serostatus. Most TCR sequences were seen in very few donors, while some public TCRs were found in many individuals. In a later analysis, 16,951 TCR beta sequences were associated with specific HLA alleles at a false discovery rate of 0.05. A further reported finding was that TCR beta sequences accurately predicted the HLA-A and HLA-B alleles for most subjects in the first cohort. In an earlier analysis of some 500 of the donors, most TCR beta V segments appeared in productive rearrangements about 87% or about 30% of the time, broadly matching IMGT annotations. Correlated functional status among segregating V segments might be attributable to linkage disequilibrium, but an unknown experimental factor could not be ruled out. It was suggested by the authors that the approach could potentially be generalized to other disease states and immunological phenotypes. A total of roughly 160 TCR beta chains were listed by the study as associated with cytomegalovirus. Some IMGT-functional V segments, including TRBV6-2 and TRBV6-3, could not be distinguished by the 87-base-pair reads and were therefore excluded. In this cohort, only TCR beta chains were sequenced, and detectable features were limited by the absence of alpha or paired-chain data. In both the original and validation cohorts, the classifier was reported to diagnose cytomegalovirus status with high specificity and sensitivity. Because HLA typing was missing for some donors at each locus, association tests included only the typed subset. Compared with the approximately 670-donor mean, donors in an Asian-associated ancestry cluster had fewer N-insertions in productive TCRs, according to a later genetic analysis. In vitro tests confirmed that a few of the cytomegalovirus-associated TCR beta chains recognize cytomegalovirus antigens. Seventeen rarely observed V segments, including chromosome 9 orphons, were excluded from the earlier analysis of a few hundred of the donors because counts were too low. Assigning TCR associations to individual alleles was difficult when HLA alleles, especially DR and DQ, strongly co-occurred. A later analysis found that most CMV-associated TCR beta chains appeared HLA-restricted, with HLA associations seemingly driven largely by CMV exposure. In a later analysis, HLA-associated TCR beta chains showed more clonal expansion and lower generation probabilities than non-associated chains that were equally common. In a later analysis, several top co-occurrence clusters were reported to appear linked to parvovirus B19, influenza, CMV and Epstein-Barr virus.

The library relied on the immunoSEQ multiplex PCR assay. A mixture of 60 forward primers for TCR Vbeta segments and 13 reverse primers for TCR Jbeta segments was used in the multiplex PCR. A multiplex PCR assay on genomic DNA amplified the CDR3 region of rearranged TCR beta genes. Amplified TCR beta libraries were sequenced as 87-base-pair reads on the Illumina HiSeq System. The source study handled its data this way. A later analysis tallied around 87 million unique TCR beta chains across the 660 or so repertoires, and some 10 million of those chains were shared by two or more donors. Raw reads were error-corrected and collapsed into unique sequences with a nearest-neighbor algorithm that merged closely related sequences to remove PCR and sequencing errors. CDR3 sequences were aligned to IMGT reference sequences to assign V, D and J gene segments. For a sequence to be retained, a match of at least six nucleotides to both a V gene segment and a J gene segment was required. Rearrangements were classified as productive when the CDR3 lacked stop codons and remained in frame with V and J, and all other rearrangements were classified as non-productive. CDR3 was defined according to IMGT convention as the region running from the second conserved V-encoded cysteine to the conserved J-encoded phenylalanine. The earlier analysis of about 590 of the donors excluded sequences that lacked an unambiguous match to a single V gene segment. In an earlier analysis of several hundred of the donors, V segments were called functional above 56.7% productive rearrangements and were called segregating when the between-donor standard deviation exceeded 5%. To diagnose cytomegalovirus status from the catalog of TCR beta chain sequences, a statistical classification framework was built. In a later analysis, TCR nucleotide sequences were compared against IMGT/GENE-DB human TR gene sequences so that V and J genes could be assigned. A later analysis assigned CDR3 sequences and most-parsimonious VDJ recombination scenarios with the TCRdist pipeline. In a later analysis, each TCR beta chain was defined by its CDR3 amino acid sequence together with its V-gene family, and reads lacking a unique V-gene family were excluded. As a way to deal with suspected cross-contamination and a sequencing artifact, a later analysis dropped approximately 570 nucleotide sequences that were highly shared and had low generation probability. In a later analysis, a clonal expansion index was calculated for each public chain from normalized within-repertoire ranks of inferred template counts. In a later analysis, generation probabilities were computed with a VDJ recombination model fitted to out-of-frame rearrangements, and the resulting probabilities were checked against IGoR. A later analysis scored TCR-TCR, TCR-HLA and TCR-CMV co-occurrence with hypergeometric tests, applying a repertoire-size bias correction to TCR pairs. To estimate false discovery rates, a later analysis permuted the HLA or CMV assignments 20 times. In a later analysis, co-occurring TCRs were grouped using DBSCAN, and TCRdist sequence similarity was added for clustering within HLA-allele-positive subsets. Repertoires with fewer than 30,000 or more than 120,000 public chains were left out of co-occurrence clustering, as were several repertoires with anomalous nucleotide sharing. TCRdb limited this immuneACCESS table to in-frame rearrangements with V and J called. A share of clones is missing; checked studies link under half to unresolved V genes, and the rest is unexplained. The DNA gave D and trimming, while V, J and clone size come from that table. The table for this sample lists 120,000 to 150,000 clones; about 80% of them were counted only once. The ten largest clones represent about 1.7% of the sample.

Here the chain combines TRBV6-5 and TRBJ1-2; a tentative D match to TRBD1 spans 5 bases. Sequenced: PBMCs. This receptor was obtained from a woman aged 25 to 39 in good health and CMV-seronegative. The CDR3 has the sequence CASSYSQGNYGYPF. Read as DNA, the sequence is TGTGCCAGCAGTTACTCCCAGGGAAACTATGGCTACCCCTTC.